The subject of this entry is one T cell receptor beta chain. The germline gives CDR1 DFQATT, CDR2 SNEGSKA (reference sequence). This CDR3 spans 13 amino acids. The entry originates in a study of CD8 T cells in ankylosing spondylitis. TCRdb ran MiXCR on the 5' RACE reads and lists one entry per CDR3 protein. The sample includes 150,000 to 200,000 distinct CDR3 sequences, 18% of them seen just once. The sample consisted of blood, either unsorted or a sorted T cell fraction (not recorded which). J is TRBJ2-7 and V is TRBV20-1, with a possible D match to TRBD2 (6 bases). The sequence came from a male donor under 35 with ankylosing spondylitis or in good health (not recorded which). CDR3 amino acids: CSPRVPEGYEQYF. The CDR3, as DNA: TGCAGCCCCCGGGTCCCGGAGGGATACGAGCAGTACTTC.